This is a list of T cell receptor beta chains from one sample in a study of OX40 agonist ivuxolimab in advanced cancers. Using immunoSEQ multiplex PCR, the repertoire was profiled, and TCRdb retains in-frame clones only, with some absent. This table has roughly 59,000 clones, over 90% appearing once. The source was CD4+ or CD8+ T cells sorted from blood, collected in a trial of the OX40 agonist ivuxolimab. The receptor source for this set is an adult with an advanced solid tumor such as melanoma, head and neck, liver or kidney cancer. Each CDR3 is given with its conserved first and last residue. A D gene is named only where the DNA matches it firmly.

d_call v_call cdr3_aa
. TRBV15 CATSSLDRLLYEQYF
. TRBV30 CAWSGGEGQSSYEQYF
TRBD1 TRBV6-5 CASSYGPGQGSHEQFF
TRBD1 TRBV7-9 CASSLTQGVYTIYF
. TRBV11-2 CASTDGTEAFF
TRBD2 TRBV6-1 CASSEGIAGIPSIRETQYF
TRBD1 TRBV12-5 CASGSPRGQDQETQYF
. TRBV27 CASSLVGGRYGYTF
TRBD2 TRBV7-6 CASSSSGGRGSSYEQYF
. TRBV19 CASSILSLARQTRLSYNEQFF
TRBD1 TRBV13 CASSSQGQGGNTIYF
TRBD2 TRBV5-4 CASSLALAGVGEQYF
TRBD2 TRBV5-1 CASSFRGGFTGELFF
. TRBV9 CASSVGSLGSYEQYF
TRBD2 TRBV2 CASSEGPLGRVDTQYF
TRBD2 TRBV4-2 CASSPTSGGTYEQYF
. TRBV19 CAVQVTHYEQYF
. TRBV7-2 CASSSPATLRSYQETQYF
. TRBV14 CASSLSGEAFF
. TRBV14 CASSQRGPGYEQYF
. TRBV4-2 CASSQGGGTDTQYF
. TRBV9 CASSVGTASYNEQFF
TRBD2 TRBV10-1 CASSESGLAGGPGVILRSTQFF
. TRBV4-1 CASSQEKGYGPYNEQFF
TRBD1 TRBV15 CATSRDRDQPQHF
. TRBV11-2 CASSLPGRERETQYF
TRBD1 TRBV5-6 CASSYLTGDTEAFF
. TRBV11-2 CASSLGLGIETQYF
TRBD2 TRBV23-1 CASSQRGWAGRRTGTSGSKETQYF
. TRBV6-1 CASSTGNYGYTF
. TRBV6-5 CASRDRLLSGNTIYF
. TRBV6-5 CASSYSSGTSAYEQYF
. TRBV5-6 CASSLRETQYF
TRBD2 TRBV7-9 CASSFAGGLETQYF
TRBD2 TRBV4-1 CASSQVGGRATETQYF
. TRBV5-1 CASSRQRYQETQYF
TRBD1 TRBV5-4 CASSTRDRFTDTQYF
. TRBV11-2 CASSLEGGGHYEQYF
. TRBV19 CASSTSGEQFF
. TRBV21-1 CASSKVSASNQPQHF
. TRBV4-1 CASSQDYNTQYF
TRBD2 TRBV2 CASSDSGLAGFSSYNEQFF
. TRBV7-6 CASSLNREFGNEQFF
. TRBV11-3 CASSSGTNTEAFF
. TRBV9 CASSVGTPWDEQFF
. TRBV5-1 CASSLEQGLNTEAFF
. TRBV5-1 CASSFQGSGETQYF
. TRBV19 CASSLTSRQISDTQYF
. TRBV7-9 CASIPLGVQETQYF
TRBD2 TRBV29-1 CSVEETASGLDCEQYF
. TRBV2 CASSSRGVIGFYEQYF